This T cell receptor (beta chain) was obtained from a study of cytomegalovirus exposure and HLA in healthy donors. The PCR was carried out with 60 Vbeta primers and 13 Jbeta primers. The repertoire was sequenced with immunoSEQ multiplex PCR; TCRdb's copy has only in-frame clones and lacks some. The sample records more than 85,000 clones, 60% to 80% being singletons. Study-level points and caveats: It was confirmed in vitro that three of the CMV-associated chains were specific for CMV antigens.

About this clone itself: Its antigen remains unknown.

Germline assignment: CDR1 SEHNR and CDR2 FQNEAQ (reference sequence). J lost 3 bases, V lost 5 bases, and 13 bases had no gene match. This CDR3 is 17 amino acids long. This chain connects TRBV7-9 to TRBJ1-1; 9 bases line up with TRBD1. The source of this sequence is a female donor in good health and CMV-seronegative. What was sequenced was PBMCs. In nucleotides, the CDR3 is TGTGCCAGCAGCCCGGGACAGGGTGCGGTAGGAGACACTGAAGCTTTCTTT. Residues: CASSPGQGAVGDTEAFF.